The 26 T cell receptor beta chains below were found in one sample sequenced in a study of radiotherapy plus CTLA-4 blockade in lung cancer. Here immunoSEQ multiplex PCR was the method, and the copy in TCRdb shows in-frame clones only, minus some. The sample lists tens of thousands of clones, roughly 85% occurring once. Sequencing was performed on peripheral blood, taken from a patient treated with radiotherapy plus ipilimumab. These receptors were obtained from a human donor with non-small cell lung cancer who had a complete response to radiotherapy plus ipilimumab.

The rearrangement links TRBV7-8 to TRBJ2-5; D might be TRBD1 (5 bases). In germline, CDR1 is SGHVS, CDR2 FQNEAQ. Trimming left V 2 bases short and J 9 bases short, with 19 bases between. The CDR3 is 15 amino acids. The CDR3 here is CASSLFGALDEAQYF. The CDR3 nucleotides are TGTGCCAGCAGCTTATTTGGGGCTCTAGACGAGGCCCAGTACTTC.

The V gene is TRBV9, the J gene TRBJ1-1; perhaps TRBD1 as D (5 bases). The CDR3 consists of 14 residues. The ends were cut back, 4 bases at V and 6 bases at J, with 16 bases in the middle. CDR1 and CDR2 from the germline V gene are SGDLS and YYNGEE. CDR3 amino acids: CASSRGNSVAEAFF. CDR3 coding DNA: TGTGCCAGCAGCCGGGGGAATTCGGTCGCTGAAGCTTTCTTT.

The V call is TRBV6-5, the J call TRBJ1-1, with D hard to call. Germline V lookup: CDR1 MNHEY, CDR2 SVGAGI. The CDR3 is made up of 15 amino acids. Trimming stripped 4 bases from V and 7 bases from J, with 19 bases between. The chain's CDR3 is CASSSPTGRYNEAFF. CDR3 in DNA: TGTGCCAGCAGTTCGCCGACTGGGAGATACAATGAAGCTTTCTTT.

V usage is TRBV11-2 and J usage is TRBJ1-1; D is ambiguous. This CDR3 spans 17 amino acids. Trimming removed 5 bases at V and 3 bases at J, with 22 bases between. Per the germline V gene, CDR1 is SGHAT and CDR2 is FQNNGV. The DNA of the CDR3 is TGTGCCAGCAGCACCAACCATTACCAGACACTTTACACTGAAGCTTTCTTT. Amino acid sequence: CASSTNHYQTLYTEAFF.

As concerns this clone: The same CDR3 is also encoded by other DNA sequences in this sample. In nucleotides, the CDR3 is TGTGCCAGCAGCTCCCGACTAGCGGGAGTTAATGAGCAGTTCTTC. Translation: CASSSRLAGVNEQFF. The chain employs TRBV11-3 and TRBJ2-1, with TRBD2 identical over 12 bases. CDR1 is SGHNT and CDR2 is YENEEA in the germline V gene. CDR3 length: 15 amino acids. V shed 4 bases and J 7 bases; nucleotides not matched to a gene: 5. The variable domain in full, with the rest retrieved from reference TRBV11-3 and TRBJ2-1, is EAGVVQSPRYKIIEKKQPVAFWCNPISGHNTLYWYLQNLGQGPELLIRYENEEAVDDSQLPKDRFSAERLKGVDSTLKIQPAELGDSAVYLCASSSRLAGVNEQFFGPGTRLTVL.

The CDR3 loop is CASRGGGEETQYF. CDR3 nucleotide sequence: TGTGCCAGCAGAGGAGGGGGGGAGGAGACCCAGTACTTC. The V gene is TRBV27, the J gene TRBJ2-5, with D possibly being TRBD2 (7 bases). The CDR3 has 13 amino acids. Germline V CDR1 and CDR2: MNHEY, SMNVEV (reference sequence). Trimming took 6 bases from V and 5 from J, leaving 13 bases between them.

V and J are TRBV29-1 and TRBJ2-3; D unclear. From germline, CDR1 is SQVTM and CDR2 ANQGSEA. The CDR3 extends over 14 amino acids. V lost 7 bases to trimming and J lost 0 bases, with 14 bases between them. As DNA, the CDR3 is TGCAGCGGGCGACAAACTACTAGCACAGATACGCAGTATTTT. Its translation: CSGRQTTSTDTQYF.

V and J are TRBV9 and TRBJ2-5; D is uncertain. Trimming pared 3 bases from V and 2 bases from J, leaving 11 bases between. Germline V lookup: CDR1 SGDLS, CDR2 YYNGEE. The CDR3 length is 14 residues. This CDR3 reads CASSARAAQETQYF. The CDR3 nucleotides are TGTGCCAGCAGCGCCAGAGCCGCTCAAGAGACCCAGTACTTC.

The V call is TRBV7-2, the J call TRBJ2-1, with D possibly being TRBD1 (5 bases). The germline CDR1 and CDR2 sequences are SGHTA and FQGNSA. This CDR3 spans 15 amino acids. Trimming took 4 bases from V and 1 from J, leaving 11 bases between them. The CDR3 nucleotides read TGTGCCAGCAGCTGGGGCGGCGGTTCCTACAATGAGCAGTTCTTC. Its protein product is CASSWGGGSYNEQFF.

Here the CDR3 reads CASSPDGGRDEKLFF. CDR3 in DNA: TGTGCCAGCAGTCCGGACGGGGGCAGGGATGAAAAACTGTTTTTT. The rearrangement joins TRBV7-2 to TRBJ1-4; perhaps TRBD1 as D (6 bases). V lost 6 bases to trimming and J lost 6 bases, with 17 bases between them. There are 15 residues in the CDR3. Germline loops: CDR1 SGHTA, CDR2 FQGNSA.

The CDR3 coding sequence is TGTGCCAGCAGCGAACCCTGGTCCCAGCATTTT. Translated: CASSEPWSQHF. V gene TRBV9 combines with J gene TRBJ1-5; unclear D gene. Per the germline V gene, CDR1 is SGDLS and CDR2 is YYNGEE. Trimming stripped 3 bases from V and 11 bases from J, with 9 bases between. This CDR3 has 11 residues.

J is TRBJ2-3 and V is TRBV2; TRBD2 agrees at 11 bases. CDR1 and CDR2 from the germline V gene are SNHLY and FYNNEI. Trimming at V came to 6 bases and at J to 1 base, leaving 3 bases not matched to a gene. This CDR3 comprises 15 residues. The CDR3 DNA is TGTGCCAGCAGGCCGACTAGCGGGGGCACAGATACGCAGTATTTT. Translated, it gives CASRPTSGGTDTQYF.

The chain uses TRBV28 and TRBJ1-3, with D possibly matching TRBD1 (6 bases). V gave up 7 bases and J gave up 4 bases, with 20 bases separating them. This CDR3 contains 16 residues. Germline V gene sequence: CDR1 MDHEN, CDR2 SYDVKM. The CDR3 region has the DNA TGTGCCAGCACCCCGGGGGGCAGTTATAGGGGAAACACCATATATTTT. Amino acid sequence: CASTPGGSYRGNTIYF.

The J gene is TRBJ1-2, the V gene TRBV28; D is perhaps TRBD1 (6 bases). Trimming removed 6 bases at V and 3 bases at J, with 8 bases between. The germline V gene has CDR1 MDHEN and CDR2 SYDVKM. The length of the CDR3 is 12 residues. CDR3 residues: CASRRQDYGYTF. The CDR3 DNA reads TGTGCCAGCAGAAGACAGGACTATGGCTACACCTTC.

The V and J genes are TRBV5-5 and TRBJ2-1; 13 bases fit TRBD2. V shed 6 bases and J 10 bases; nucleotides not matched to a gene: 7. The germline gives CDR1 SGHKS, CDR2 YYEKEE (reference sequence). This CDR3 has 14 residues. Here the CDR3 DNA reads TGTGCCAGCACCCGGACTAGCGGGGGAAGCGAGCAGTTCTTC. Its protein is CASTRTSGGSEQFF. The full variable domain, completed using reference TRBV5-5 and TRBJ2-1, is DAGVTQSPTHLIKTRGQQVTLRCSPISGHKSVSWYQQVLGQGPQFIFQYYEKEERGRGNFPDRFSARQFPNYSSELNVNALLLGDSALYLCASTRTSGGSEQFFGPGTRLTVL.

The chain has TRBV6-1 and TRBJ1-1; TRBD1 agrees at 7 bases. Germline V gene sequence: CDR1 MNHNS, CDR2 SASEGT. V lost 0 bases to trimming and J lost 3 bases; unmatched junction nucleotides: 4. The CDR3 spans 15 residues. CDR3 in DNA: TGTGCCAGCAGTGAAGCTCACAGGGGTCACACTGAAGCTTTCTTT. Its protein is CASSEAHRGHTEAFF.

The CDR3 DNA follows: TGTGCCAGCAGCTTTGGCGGGAGTTCGAATGAGCAGTTCTTC. Translated, it gives CASSFGGSSNEQFF. V gene TRBV7-2 combines with J gene TRBJ2-1; 7 bases line up with TRBD2. Losses at the gene ends were 3 bases for V and 7 bases for J; bases not matched to a gene: 6. The CDR3 has 14 residues. Germline V gene lookup returns CDR1 SGHTA and CDR2 FQGNSA. Based on the CDR3 plus reference TRBV7-2 and TRBJ2-1, the full variable domain is GAGVSQSPSNKVTEKGKDVELRCDPISGHTALYWYRQSLGQGLEFLIYFQGNSAPDKSGLPSDRFSAERTGGSVSTLTIQRTQQEDSAVYLCASSFGGSSNEQFFGPGTRLTVL.

The J gene is TRBJ1-2, the V gene TRBV12-5; 8 positions match TRBD1. This CDR3 region has 14 residues. With V trimmed by 3 bases and J by 4 bases, 4 bases remained unmatched. Germline CDR1 is LGHNT and CDR2 is FRNRAP. CDR3 sequence: CASGFTDRAYGYTF. DNA of the CDR3: TGTGCTAGTGGTTTCACGGACAGGGCCTATGGCTACACCTTC.

The chain recombines TRBV2 with TRBJ1-1, with a tentative D call TRBD1 (5 bases). The CDR3 is 13 residues long. Germline-derived CDR1 and CDR2 are SNHLY and FYNNEI. Between the trimmed V and J ends, which lost 6 bases and 1 base, there was a span of 9 bases. The CDR3 sequence is CASSMGENTEAFF. The CDR3 nucleotides read TGTGCCAGCAGCATGGGGGAGAACACTGAAGCTTTCTTT.

The rearrangement joins TRBV6-6 to TRBJ1-1, with D tentatively TRBD1 (5 bases). V was shortened by 0 bases and J by 7 bases, with 9 bases between the two germline ends. The germline gives CDR1 MNHNY, CDR2 SVGAGI (reference sequence). The CDR3 spans 13 residues. CDR3 DNA: TGTGCCAGCAGTTACTCAGGGAGGGGTGAAGCTTTCTTT. This codes for CASSYSGRGEAFF.

The rearrangement joins TRBV7-2 to TRBJ2-3; D remains ambiguous. Trimming left V 4 bases short and J 2 bases short, with 4 bases between. CDR3 length equals 12 residues. Germline V gives CDR1 SGHTA, CDR2 FQGNSA. The CDR3 sequence: CASSSLTDTQYF. In DNA form, the CDR3 reads TGTGCCAGCAGCTCACTCACAGATACGCAGTATTTT.

This chain joins TRBV5-1 and TRBJ2-3; 10 bases are shared with TRBD2. The germline V gene encodes CDR1 SGHRS and CDR2 YFSETQ. After removal of 4 bases from V and 4 bases from J, the junction contained 9 bases not matched to a gene. The CDR3 runs 16 residues. The CDR3 DNA sequence: TGCGCCAGCAGCGTCGGCGGGACTAGCGTAGCAGATACGCAGTATTTT. Translation: CASSVGGTSVADTQYF.

For this clone: Other DNA sequences within the sample encode an identical CDR3. V gene TRBV7-2 combines with J gene TRBJ1-1, with D unresolved. There are 13 residues in the CDR3. Trimming took 2 bases from V and 1 from J, leaving 5 bases between them. Germline CDR1 is SGHTA and CDR2 is FQGNSA. The CDR3 nucleotides are TGTGCCAGCAGCTTACGGCAGAACACTGAAGCTTTCTTT. Its protein is CASSLRQNTEAFF.

The rearrangement links TRBV6-1 to TRBJ2-3; TRBD2 aligns across 10 bases. V gave up 4 bases and J gave up 5 bases; unmatched junction bases: 3. Germline CDR1 MNHNS, CDR2 SASEGT. CDR3 length: 14 amino acids. CDR3 DNA: TGTGCCAGCAGTGCTAGCGGGGGCGAAGATACGCAGTATTTT. This sequence encodes CASSASGGEDTQYF.

The chain's CDR3 is CAWSGVGAKNIQYF. Written as DNA, the CDR3 is TGTGCCTGGAGCGGGGTCGGAGCCAAAAACATTCAGTACTTC. The gene calls are TRBV30 and TRBJ2-4, with D possibly TRBD2 on 5 matching bases. Germline V CDR1 and CDR2: GTSNPN, SVGIG (reference sequence). The CDR3 is 14 residues long. The V gene lost 3 bases and the J gene lost 0 bases, with 9 bases spanning the gap.

The rearrangement links TRBV5-4 to TRBJ1-2, with D uncertain. Trimming removed 4 bases from V and 0 bases from J, with 10 bases in between. Germline V gene data show CDR1 as SGHNT and CDR2 as YYREEE (reference sequence). The CDR3 spans 14 residues. The CDR3 loop is CASSQSTTNYGYTF. In DNA form, the CDR3 reads TGTGCCAGCAGCCAATCCACCACTAACTATGGCTACACCTTC. Using reference TRBV5-4 and TRBJ1-2 for the parts outside the CDR3, the full variable domain is ETGVTQSPTHLIKTRGQQVTLRCSSQSGHNTVSWYQQALGQGPQFIFQYYREEENGRGNFPPRFSGLQFPNYSSELNVNALELDDSALYLCASSQSTTNYGYTFGSGTRLTVV.